This T cell receptor (beta chain) was obtained from a study of control samples from healthy donors and cancer patients. Generated by immunoSEQ multiplex PCR, the TCRdb table keeps only in-frame clones and is missing some. The data contain roughly 84,000 clones, 91% of them singletons. V was clipped by 3 bases and J by 8 bases; unmatched bases: 10. The V gene's germline CDR1 is SGDLS and CDR2 YYNGEE. This CDR3 is built from 14 residues. J is TRBJ1-2 and V is TRBV9; 7 positions agree with TRBD1. The TCR sequence derives from a man between 45 and 60 years old in good health. What was sequenced was blood. CDR3: CASSARVQTGGYTF. CDR3 bases: TGTGCCAGCAGCGCCAGGGTCCAGACAGGGGGCTACACCTTC.